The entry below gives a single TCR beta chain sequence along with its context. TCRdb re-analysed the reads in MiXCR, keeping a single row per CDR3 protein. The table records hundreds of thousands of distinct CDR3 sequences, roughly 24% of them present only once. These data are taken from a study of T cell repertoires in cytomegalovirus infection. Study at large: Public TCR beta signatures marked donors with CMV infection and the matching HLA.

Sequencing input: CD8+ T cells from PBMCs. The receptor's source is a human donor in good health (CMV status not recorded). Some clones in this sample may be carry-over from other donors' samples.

CDR3 DNA: TGCAGTGCTAGATTCCCGGGACTAACCTTCTACGAGCAGTACTTC. Amino acids: CSARFPGLTFYEQYF. This chain connects TRBV20-1 to TRBJ2-7; 7 bases are shared with TRBD2. The CDR3 contains 15 residues. The germline CDR1 and CDR2 sequences are DFQATT and SNEGSKA (reference sequence). V shed 2 bases, J shed 3 bases, and the junction held 10 bases outside the gene matches.